This T cell receptor beta chain was documented in a study of T cell responses to AZD1222 COVID-19 vaccine. The CDR3 is made up of 15 amino acids. The V and J ends lost 0 bases and 0 bases respectively, with 6 bases between them. Germline CDR1 is SGHTA and CDR2 is FQGNSA. Study-level results: Sampling that yielded the repertoires occurred only after the peak T cell response.

About this clone itself: Its antigen is currently unknown. Other nucleotide sequences in the sample specify the same CDR3.

Sequenced by immunoSEQ multiplex PCR; TCRdb stores in-frame clones only, minus some. The sample includes roughly 150,000 clones, just over 90% of them seen just once. The source material was peripheral blood, sampled on day 0 of AZD1222 vaccination. This chain connects TRBV7-2 to TRBJ1-3, with D unresolved. This clonotype was obtained from an adult in good health. DNA for the CDR3: TGTGCCAGCAGCTTAGCGCCGGGCTCTGGAAACACCATATATTTT. Translation gives CASSLAPGSGNTIYF.